This TCR beta chain was obtained from a study of OX40 agonist ivuxolimab in advanced cancers. Study at large: Ivuxolimab was administered intravenously to patients at 0.01 to 10 mg/kg every 2 weeks. With a range of about 20 to 79, age averaged about 59 years, and around 80% were male. Study-wide results and limits: There were, on average, more expanded clones in CD8+ T cells than in CD4+.

The repertoire was sequenced with immunoSEQ multiplex PCR; TCRdb's copy has only in-frame clones and lacks some. The table has some 40,000 clones, about 85% seen once. As for this clone: Antigen unknown.

The CDR3 length is 19 residues. Germline values: CDR1 SGHRS, CDR2 YFSETQ. Deletions cut 1 base from V and 3 bases from J, with 26 bases between. This chain connects TRBV5-1 to TRBJ2-7, with D possibly matching TRBD1 (5 bases). The TCR sequence derives from an adult with an advanced solid tumor such as melanoma, head and neck, liver or kidney cancer. The sample was CD4+ or CD8+ T cells sorted from blood, taken in a trial of the OX40 agonist ivuxolimab. CDR3 coding DNA: TGCGCCAGCAGCTTGTTATCTCAGGGCCAGGGTGGTTCCTACTACGAGCAGTACTTC. This encodes CASSLLSQGQGGSYYEQYF.